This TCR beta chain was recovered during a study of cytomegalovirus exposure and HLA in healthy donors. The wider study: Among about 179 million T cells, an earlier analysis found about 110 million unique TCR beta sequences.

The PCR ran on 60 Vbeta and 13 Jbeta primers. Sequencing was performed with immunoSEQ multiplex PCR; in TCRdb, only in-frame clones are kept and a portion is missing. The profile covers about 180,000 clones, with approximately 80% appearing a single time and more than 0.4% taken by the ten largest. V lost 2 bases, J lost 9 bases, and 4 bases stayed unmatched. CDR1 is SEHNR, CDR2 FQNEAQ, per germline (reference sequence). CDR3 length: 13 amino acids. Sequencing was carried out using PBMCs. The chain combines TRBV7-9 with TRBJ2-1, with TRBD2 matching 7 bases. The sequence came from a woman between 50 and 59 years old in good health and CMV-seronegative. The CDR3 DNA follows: TGTGCCAGCAGCTTAACTAGCGTTAGTGAGCAGTTCTTC. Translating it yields CASSLTSVSEQFF.